These 10 T cell receptor beta chains were all obtained from the same sample, sequenced in a study of T cell responses to AZD1222 COVID-19 vaccine. Generated by immunoSEQ multiplex PCR, the TCRdb table keeps only in-frame clones and is missing some. The sample holds 100,000 to 150,000 clones; around 84% are singletons and the top ten take around 27%. The sequencing used peripheral blood, collected 28 days after the second AZD1222 dose. These receptors were obtained from an adult who received the AZD1222 COVID-19 vaccine.

A word on this clone: A junction end diverges from the germline sequence, so it may reflect a read error. The chain combines TRBV2 with TRBJ2-1, with 8 bases fitting TRBD1. Germline CDR1 and CDR2: SNHLY and FYNNEI. The CDR3 is 12 amino acids. CDR3 region: CASRGTGTGNLF. CDR3 bases: TGTGCCAGCAGGGGGACCGGGACAGGTAATCTCTTC.

This chain joins TRBV5-4 and TRBJ1-5; D remains ambiguous. Germline CDR1 reads SGHNT; CDR2 reads YYREEE (reference sequence). The CDR3 contains 10 residues. V dropped 0 bases and J dropped 9 bases, with 1 base sitting between them. CDR3 loop: CASSLVPQHF. In DNA form, the CDR3 reads TGTGCCAGCAGCTTGGTGCCCCAGCATTTT. Full variable domain (remainder filled in from reference TRBV5-4 and TRBJ1-5): ETGVTQSPTHLIKTRGQQVTLRCSSQSGHNTVSWYQQALGQGPQFIFQYYREEENGRGNFPPRFSGLQFPNYSSELNVNALELDDSALYLCASSLVPQHFGDGTRLSIL.

The V and J genes are TRBV6-5 and TRBJ1-4; 9 bases line up with TRBD1. Looked up from germline, CDR1 is MNHEY and CDR2 is SVGAGI. There are 15 residues in the CDR3. V was pared by 4 bases and J by 8 bases, with 8 bases of the junction left unmatched. The chain's CDR3 is CASSSGGTGKEKLFF. CDR3 in DNA: TGTGCCAGCAGTTCCGGAGGGACAGGGAAAGAAAAACTGTTTTTT.

The rearrangement uses TRBV10-3 and TRBJ2-2; a possible D gene is TRBD2 (6 bases). Between the trimmed V and J ends, which lost 3 bases and 3 bases, there was a span of 14 bases. Germline V gene data show CDR1 as ENHRY and CDR2 as SYGVKD. The length of the CDR3 is 16 residues. The CDR3 is CAISDPGDLDTGELFF. DNA for the CDR3: TGTGCCATCAGTGACCCGGGGGACCTCGACACCGGGGAGCTGTTTTTT.

The chain couples TRBV19 to TRBJ2-3; D possibly matches TRBD1 or TRBD2 (5 bases each). The CDR3 sequence is 15 residues long. Trimming shortened V by 8 bases and J by 2 bases, and 17 bases separated the two germline ends. Germline V gene data show CDR1 as LNHDA and CDR2 as SQIVND (reference sequence). The CDR3 region is CASWDPGRATDTQYF. The CDR3 DNA follows: TGTGCCAGTTGGGACCCCGGACGAGCCACAGATACGCAGTATTTT.

The V gene is TRBV19, the J gene TRBJ1-5; TRBD1 agrees at 7 bases. The CDR3 length is 17 residues. V lost 5 bases, J lost 12 bases, and 22 bases stayed unmatched. Germline CDR1 is LNHDA and CDR2 is SQIVND (reference sequence). The CDR3 sequence is CASSGSTGPPLIGRQHF. DNA for the CDR3: TGTGCCAGTAGTGGATCGACAGGGCCGCCGTTAATCGGGCGCCAGCATTTT.

Only a few counts were recorded for this clone. The chain employs TRBV5-1 and TRBJ2-3; 8 positions match TRBD2. The CDR3 has 14 residues. Trimming cost V 6 bases and J 0 bases; bases outside gene matches: 3. From germline, CDR1 is SGHRS and CDR2 YFSETQ. The CDR3 DNA reads TGCGCCAGCATCCGGGGGGGAAGCACAGATACGCAGTATTTT. This encodes CASIRGGSTDTQYF.

The chain uses TRBV7-9 and TRBJ1-1; 10 bases line up with TRBD1. J gave up 10 bases and V 0 bases, and 5 bases lay outside the gene matches. CDR3 length: 14 residues. Germline V lookup: CDR1 SEHNR, CDR2 FQNEAQ (reference sequence). The CDR3, as DNA: TGTGCCAGCAGCTTAGCGAACGGACAGGGGGGAGCTTTCTTT. This translates into CASSLANGQGGAFF.

J is TRBJ1-1 and V is TRBV19, with 7 bases lining up with TRBD1. The CDR3 is 12 amino acids. Germline-derived CDR1 and CDR2 are LNHDA and SQIVND (reference sequence). V lost 11 bases to trimming and J lost 7 bases; unmatched junction nucleotides: 10. CDR3 in DNA: TGTGCCCCGAGGGCAGGGGGAATTGAAGCTTTCTTT. It yields the protein CAPRAGGIEAFF.

This chain joins TRBV7-9 and TRBJ2-2; D perhaps matches TRBD2 (6 bases). This CDR3 comprises 16 residues. V lost 11 bases, J lost 0 bases, and 19 bases lay in between. CDR1 and CDR2 from the germline V gene are SEHNR and FQNEAQ (reference sequence). The CDR3 DNA reads TGTGCCCGGGGAAGGGACGGGAGTGCGAACACCGGGGAGCTGTTTTTT. This gives the protein CARGRDGSANTGELFF.